The text below deals with one T cell receptor beta chain. Only one count was recorded for this clone. What this receptor recognizes is not known. It has no much larger one-base neighbor in the sample; base qualities were not kept. Reading the germline V gene gives CDR1 SGHRS and CDR2 YFSETQ. Clipping removes 0 bases from V and 5 bases from J, with 7 as the unmatched junction base count. Spanning cysteine to phenylalanine, the CDR3 consists of 15 amino acids. Just the 45-base CDR3 DNA is kept, in frame starting at base 1. The library was obtained by the immunoSEQ multiplex PCR assay. A mixture of 60 forward primers for TCR Vbeta segments and 13 reverse primers for TCR Jbeta segments was used in the multiplex PCR. A multiplex PCR assay on genomic DNA amplified the CDR3 region of rearranged TCR beta genes. The Illumina HiSeq System was used to sequence the amplified TCR beta libraries as 87-base-pair reads. The study's processing was this. A later analysis counted about 80 million unique TCR beta chains across the 640 or so repertoires, and around 12 million of these chains were shared by at least two donors. Raw reads were error-corrected and collapsed into unique sequences by a nearest-neighbor algorithm in which closely related sequences were merged to remove PCR and sequencing errors. CDR3 sequences were aligned to IMGT reference sequences to assign V, D and J gene segments. For a sequence to be retained, at least a six-nucleotide match to both a V gene segment and a J gene segment was required. A rearrangement was called productive if the CDR3 had no stop codons and remained in frame with V and J, and every other rearrangement was called non-productive. Following IMGT convention, CDR3 was defined as the stretch from the second conserved V-encoded cysteine up to the conserved J-encoded phenylalanine. Sequences without an unambiguous match to a single V gene segment were excluded from the earlier analysis of approximately 600 of the donors. An earlier analysis of 587 of the donors classified V segments as functional when productive rearrangements were above 56.7% and as segregating when the standard deviation between donors was above 5%. A statistical classification framework was built for diagnosing cytomegalovirus status from the catalog of TCR beta chain sequences. V and J gene assignment, in a later analysis, came from comparing TCR nucleotide sequences with IMGT/GENE-DB human TR gene sequences. Using the TCRdist pipeline, a later analysis assigned CDR3 sequences along with most-parsimonious VDJ recombination scenarios. In a later analysis, each TCR beta chain was defined by its CDR3 amino acid sequence together with its V-gene family, and reads lacking a unique V-gene family were excluded. In a later analysis, approximately 590 highly shared, low-generation-probability nucleotide sequences were removed to address suspected cross-contamination and a sequencing artifact. A later analysis calculated a clonal expansion index for each public chain from normalized within-repertoire ranks of inferred template counts. In a later analysis, generation probabilities were computed using a VDJ recombination model fitted to out-of-frame rearrangements, and the results were checked against IGoR. In a later analysis, TCR-TCR, TCR-HLA and TCR-CMV co-occurrence was scored with hypergeometric tests, and a repertoire-size bias correction was applied to TCR pairs. False discovery rates were estimated in a later analysis by permuting HLA or CMV assignments 20 times. A later analysis grouped co-occurring TCRs with DBSCAN, adding TCRdist sequence similarity when clustering within HLA-allele-positive subsets. Co-occurrence clustering excluded repertoires with fewer than 30,000 or more than 120,000 public chains, plus five with anomalous nucleotide sharing. TCRdb re-hosts the immuneACCESS table, in-frame sequences only. Its copies lack some clones; in the studies checked, an unresolved V gene accounts for under half of them, and the cause for the rest is not known. The V and J calls and the clone size are those of that table, but D and trimming were determined from the DNA. The sample yields around 50,000 clones; roughly 75% were counted once. Roughly 8% of the sample goes to the ten largest clones.

The sample belongs to a study of cytomegalovirus exposure and HLA in healthy donors (dated 2017 in TCRdb). Describing the broader study: An earlier analysis of roughly 610 of the donors reported about 260 Gb of sequence data and about 120 million unique TCR beta sequences obtained from 150 million to 200 million T cells. A later genetic analysis used genome-wide SNP genotypes for about 60% of the roughly 700 donors, treating that subset as a discovery cohort. An earlier analysis of 450 to 750 of the donors used high-throughput TCR beta sequencing to judge whether each TCR beta V gene segment behaved as functional or pseudogenic. Every discovery cohort repertoire had been produced on one sequencing platform. Using immunosequencing, the study profiled T cell repertoires from 666 subjects and related those repertoires to cytomegalovirus serostatus. Donor age, sex, ethnicity and CMV serostatus were compiled alongside the repertoire data. Typing coverage differed by locus: A, B, C, DRB1 and DQB1 were typed in about 620-630 donors, DQA1 in about 510, DPA1 in over 600, and DPB1 in around 490. In addition to the first cohort of 666 subjects, a separate validation cohort of approximately 120 different subjects was used. A later analysis re-analyzed previously published TCR beta repertoires from roughly 630 donors and added high-resolution HLA genotyping to study TCR occurrence patterns. HLA typing covered class I and class II loci at four-digit resolution. The study combined high-throughput TCR immunosequencing, statistical association of individual TCRs with disease status, and machine learning to predict cytomegalovirus infection status. The later analysis used no new phenotypic data to find candidate immune exposures, relying instead on TCR beta sequences and their occurrence across donors. An early release that covered more than 550 HLA-typed donors contained approximately 320 gigabases of sequencing data and tens of millions of unique TCR sequences. The study aimed to test whether signatures of past pathogen exposure could be identified by cataloging public T cell receptors. On average, 235,054 unique TCR beta nucleotide sequences were sequenced per donor among some 430 genotyped donors of the cohort, with around 19% of those sequences being non-productive. Roughly 5 DR-DQ haplotypes were handled as single units for association and clustering, since linkage in the cohort was strong. The genetic ancestry cluster associated with self-reported Caucasian donors included 81% of the approximately 400 genotyped donors.

The research as a whole found: A cluster of highly shared sequence variants was judged likely to be a technical artifact of the sequencing pipeline. The classifier was reported to diagnose cytomegalovirus status with high specificity and sensitivity in both the original and validation cohorts. An earlier analysis of around 600 of the donors showed that most TCR beta V segments appeared in productive rearrangements either about 87% or about 30% of the time, which broadly matched IMGT annotations. Compared with the roughly 700-donor mean, donors in an Asian-associated ancestry cluster had fewer N-insertions in productive TCRs, according to a later genetic analysis. Because counts were too low, 15 or so rarely observed V segments, including chromosome 9 orphons, were excluded from the earlier analysis of 587 of the donors. A total of 150 or so TCR beta chains were listed by the study as associated with cytomegalovirus. A further reported finding was that TCR beta sequences accurately predicted the HLA-A and HLA-B alleles for most subjects in the first cohort. According to the authors, the approach could potentially be generalized to other disease states and immunological phenotypes. In a later analysis, the rate of TCR association differed among HLA loci, with DRB1 alleles having the most associated TCRs and HLA-C alleles having the fewest. Specific HLA alleles were associated with 15,000 to 20,000 TCR beta sequences at a false discovery rate of 0.05 in a later analysis. The presence/absence analyses assumed that sequencing depth was roughly uniform across donors, and that assumption may not be true. According to a later analysis, most CMV-associated TCR beta chains appeared to be HLA-restricted, and the HLA associations seemed to be driven largely by CMV exposure. This cohort had only TCR beta chains sequenced, and the lack of alpha or paired-chain data limited which features could be detected. The 87-base-pair reads could not distinguish some IMGT-functional V segments, including TRBV6-2 and TRBV6-3, so those segments were excluded. A later analysis found that HLA-associated TCR beta chains were more clonally expanded and had lower generation probabilities than equally common non-associated chains. Immune exposure information for the cohort was limited to CMV serostatus. According to a later analysis, parvovirus B19, influenza, CMV and Epstein-Barr virus appeared linked to several top co-occurrence clusters. A few of the identified cytomegalovirus-associated TCR beta chains were confirmed in vitro to be specific for cytomegalovirus antigens. When HLA alleles, especially DR and DQ, strongly co-occurred, attributing TCR associations to individual alleles was difficult. An association between a missense DCLRE1C variant and V-gene and J-gene trimming of TCR beta chains was found in a later genetic analysis and replicated in an independent cohort. Because HLA typing was missing for some donors at each locus, association tests included only the typed subset. While some public TCRs were present in many individuals, most TCR sequences turned up only very rarely across donors. Correlated functional status among segregating V segments might reflect linkage disequilibrium, but an unknown experimental factor could not be ruled out.

The cohort consisted of hundreds of healthy bone marrow donors. At the time of sampling, all cohort members were nominally healthy, though unrecorded immune exposures were likely present. The donor was CMV seropositive and was included in the group of 250 to 300 seropositive cohort members. Every donor gave a peripheral blood sample, and the peripheral blood mononuclear cells from that sample were used for TCR beta sequencing. The Qiagen DNeasy Blood Extraction Kit was used to extract genomic DNA from the blood cell samples. Recombination connected TRBV5-1 to TRBJ1-2, with TRBD1 matching 7 junction bases. Sequencing used PBMCs. This clonotype was sampled from a man aged 25-45 years in good health and CMV-seropositive. The nucleotides are TGCGCCAGCAGCTTGGAGCAGGGGGTCAATTATGGCTACACCTTC. It translates as CASSLEQGVNYGYTF.